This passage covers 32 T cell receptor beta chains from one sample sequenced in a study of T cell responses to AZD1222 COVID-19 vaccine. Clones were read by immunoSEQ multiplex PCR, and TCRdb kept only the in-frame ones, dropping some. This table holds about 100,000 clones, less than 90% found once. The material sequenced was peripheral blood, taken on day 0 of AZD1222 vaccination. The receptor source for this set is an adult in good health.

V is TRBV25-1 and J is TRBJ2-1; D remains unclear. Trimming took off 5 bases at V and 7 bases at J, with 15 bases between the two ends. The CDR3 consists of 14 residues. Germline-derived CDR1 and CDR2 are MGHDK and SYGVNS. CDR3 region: CASSPYGTRNEQFF. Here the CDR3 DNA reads TGTGCCAGCAGTCCCTATGGAACTCGGAATGAGCAGTTCTTC. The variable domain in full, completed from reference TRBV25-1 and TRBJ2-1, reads EADIYQTPRYLVIGTGKKITLECSQTMGHDKMYWYQQDPGMELHLIHYSYGVNSTEKGDLSSESTVSRIRTEHFPLTLESARPSHTSQYLCASSPYGTRNEQFFGPGTRLTVL.

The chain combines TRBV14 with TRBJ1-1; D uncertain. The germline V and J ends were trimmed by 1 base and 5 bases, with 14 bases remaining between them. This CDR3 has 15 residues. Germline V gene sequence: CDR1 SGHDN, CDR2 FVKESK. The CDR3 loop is CASSQVSWWETEAFF. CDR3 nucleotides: TGTGCCAGCAGCCAAGTATCCTGGTGGGAAACTGAAGCTTTCTTT.

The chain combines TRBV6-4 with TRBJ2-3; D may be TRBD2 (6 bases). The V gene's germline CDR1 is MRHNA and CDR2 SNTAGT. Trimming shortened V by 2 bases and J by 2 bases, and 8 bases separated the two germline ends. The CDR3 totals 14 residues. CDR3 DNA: TGTGCCAGCAGTGACGGCGGGGTCACAGATACGCAGTATTTT. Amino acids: CASSDGGVTDTQYF.

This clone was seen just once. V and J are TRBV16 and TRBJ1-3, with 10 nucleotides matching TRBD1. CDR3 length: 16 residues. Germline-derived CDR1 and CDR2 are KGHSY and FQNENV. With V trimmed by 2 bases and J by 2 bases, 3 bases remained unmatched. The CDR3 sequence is CASSQEDRGTGNTIYF. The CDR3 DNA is TGTGCCAGCAGCCAAGAGGACAGGGGGACTGGAAACACCATATATTTT.

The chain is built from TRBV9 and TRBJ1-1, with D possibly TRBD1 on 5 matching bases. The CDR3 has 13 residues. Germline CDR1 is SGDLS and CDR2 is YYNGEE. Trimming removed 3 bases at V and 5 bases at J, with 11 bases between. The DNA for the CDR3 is TGTGCCAGCAGCGATCGAAGGGGAACTGAAGCTTTCTTT. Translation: CASSDRRGTEAFF.

The CDR3 spells CASSDQGRNYEQYF. The DNA for the CDR3 is TGCGCCAGCAGCGATCAGGGTAGAAACTACGAGCAGTACTTC. The J gene is TRBJ2-7, the V gene TRBV5-1; a possible D gene is TRBD1 (5 bases). Trimming pared 4 bases from V and 3 bases from J, leaving 14 bases between. Germline CDR1 and CDR2: SGHRS and YFSETQ. The CDR3 contains 14 residues.

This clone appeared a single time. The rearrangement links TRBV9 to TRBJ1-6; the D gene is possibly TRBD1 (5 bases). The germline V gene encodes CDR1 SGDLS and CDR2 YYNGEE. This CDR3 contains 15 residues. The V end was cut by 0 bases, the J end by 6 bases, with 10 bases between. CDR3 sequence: CASSVEQGGNSPLHF. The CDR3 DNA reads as TGTGCCAGCAGCGTAGAGCAGGGTGGTAATTCACCCCTCCACTTT.

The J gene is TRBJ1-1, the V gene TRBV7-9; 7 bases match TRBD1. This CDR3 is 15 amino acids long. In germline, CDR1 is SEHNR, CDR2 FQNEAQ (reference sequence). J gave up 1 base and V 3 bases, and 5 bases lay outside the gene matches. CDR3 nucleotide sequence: TGTGCCAGCAGCTTTCGGACAGGCTCGAACACTGAAGCTTTCTTT. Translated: CASSFRTGSNTEAFF.

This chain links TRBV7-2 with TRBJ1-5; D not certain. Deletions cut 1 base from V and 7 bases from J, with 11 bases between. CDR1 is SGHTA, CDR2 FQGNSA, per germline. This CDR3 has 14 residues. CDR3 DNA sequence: TGTGCCAGCAGCTTAGTAGTGGGGAGGCAGCCCCAGCATTTT. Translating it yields CASSLVVGRQPQHF.

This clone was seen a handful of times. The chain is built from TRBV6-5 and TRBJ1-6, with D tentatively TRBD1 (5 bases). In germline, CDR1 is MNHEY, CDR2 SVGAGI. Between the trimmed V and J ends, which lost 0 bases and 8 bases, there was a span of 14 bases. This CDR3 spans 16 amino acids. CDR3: CASSYSSGTGDSPLHF. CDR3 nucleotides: TGTGCCAGCAGTTACTCGAGCGGCACGGGGGATTCACCCCTCCACTTT.

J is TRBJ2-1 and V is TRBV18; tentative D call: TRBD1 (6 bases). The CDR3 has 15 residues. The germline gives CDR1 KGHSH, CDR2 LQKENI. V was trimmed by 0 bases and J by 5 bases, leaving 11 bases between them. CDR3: CASSPPSDRNNEQFF. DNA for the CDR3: TGTGCCAGCTCACCACCATCTGACAGGAACAATGAGCAGTTCTTC.

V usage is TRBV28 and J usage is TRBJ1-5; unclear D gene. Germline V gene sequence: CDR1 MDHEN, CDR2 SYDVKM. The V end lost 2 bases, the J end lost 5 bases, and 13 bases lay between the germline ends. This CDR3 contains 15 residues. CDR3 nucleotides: TGTGCCAGCAGTTTACCCTTGGACGGTGATCAGCCCCAGCATTTT. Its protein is CASSLPLDGDQPQHF.

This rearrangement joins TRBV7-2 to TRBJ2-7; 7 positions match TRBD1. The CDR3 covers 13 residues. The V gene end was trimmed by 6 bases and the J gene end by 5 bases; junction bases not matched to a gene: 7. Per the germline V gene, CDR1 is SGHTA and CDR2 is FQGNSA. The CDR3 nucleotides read TGTGCCAGCAGTAATACAGGGGACCACGAGCAGTACTTC. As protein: CASSNTGDHEQYF.

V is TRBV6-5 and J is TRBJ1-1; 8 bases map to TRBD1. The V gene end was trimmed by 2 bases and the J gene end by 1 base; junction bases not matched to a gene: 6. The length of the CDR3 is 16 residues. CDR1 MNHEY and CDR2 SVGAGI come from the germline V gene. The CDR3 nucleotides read TGTGCCAGCAGTTACCGCCCCGACAGGGGGAACACTGAAGCTTTCTTT. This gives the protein CASSYRPDRGNTEAFF.

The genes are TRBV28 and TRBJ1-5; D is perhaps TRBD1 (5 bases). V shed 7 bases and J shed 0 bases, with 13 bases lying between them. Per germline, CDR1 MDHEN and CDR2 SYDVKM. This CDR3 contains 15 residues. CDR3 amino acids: CASTPGFASNQPQHF. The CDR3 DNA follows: TGTGCCAGCACCCCAGGGTTTGCTAGCAATCAGCCCCAGCATTTT.

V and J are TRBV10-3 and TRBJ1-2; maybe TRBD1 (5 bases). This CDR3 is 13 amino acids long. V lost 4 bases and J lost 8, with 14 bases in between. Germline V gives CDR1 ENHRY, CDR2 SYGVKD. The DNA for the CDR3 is TGTGCCATCAGTGCTCCCAGGGAAGAAGGCTACACCTTC. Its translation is CAISAPREEGYTF.

As DNA, the CDR3 is TGTGCCAGCAGTTTTAATCGGGAGGGCACCATATATTTT. Its protein is CASSFNREGTIYF. The V call is TRBV6-5, the J call TRBJ1-3; D gene ambiguous. Germline-derived CDR1 and CDR2 are MNHEY and SVGAGI. The CDR3 runs to 13 residues. V was clipped by 4 bases and J by 9 bases, with 13 bases between them.

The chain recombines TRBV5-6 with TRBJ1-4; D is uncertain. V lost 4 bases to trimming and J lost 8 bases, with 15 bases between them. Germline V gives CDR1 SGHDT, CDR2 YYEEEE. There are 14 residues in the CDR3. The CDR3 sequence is CASSHTFLPEKLFF. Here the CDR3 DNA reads TGTGCCAGCAGCCATACTTTTCTCCCGGAAAAACTGTTTTTT.

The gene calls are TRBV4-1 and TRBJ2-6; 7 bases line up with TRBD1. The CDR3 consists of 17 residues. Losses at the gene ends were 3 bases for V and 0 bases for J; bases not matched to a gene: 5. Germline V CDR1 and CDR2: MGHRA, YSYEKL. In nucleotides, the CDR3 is TGCGCCAGCAGCCATTCCGGGACAGCCTCTGGGGCCAACGTCCTGACTTTC. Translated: CASSHSGTASGANVLTF.

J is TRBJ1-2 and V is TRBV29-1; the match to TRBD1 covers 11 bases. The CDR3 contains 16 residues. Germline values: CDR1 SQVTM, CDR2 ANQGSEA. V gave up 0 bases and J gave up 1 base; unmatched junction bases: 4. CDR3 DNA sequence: TGCAGCGTTGAAGATAGAGGGACAGGGGGTAACTATGGCTACACCTTC. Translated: CSVEDRGTGGNYGYTF. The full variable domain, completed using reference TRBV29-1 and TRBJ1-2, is SAVISQKPSRDICQRGTSLTIQCQVDSQVTMMFWYRQQPGQSLTLIATANQGSEATYESGFVIDKFPISRPNLTFSTLTVSNMSPEDSSIYLCSVEDRGTGGNYGYTFGSGTRLTVV.

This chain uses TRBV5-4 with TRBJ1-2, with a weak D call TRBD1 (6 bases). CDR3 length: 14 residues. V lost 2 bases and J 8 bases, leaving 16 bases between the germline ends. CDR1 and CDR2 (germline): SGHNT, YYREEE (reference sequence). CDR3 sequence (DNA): TGTGCCAGCAGCTTTGAGGGACACCCGGGAGGCTACACCTTC. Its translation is CASSFEGHPGGYTF.

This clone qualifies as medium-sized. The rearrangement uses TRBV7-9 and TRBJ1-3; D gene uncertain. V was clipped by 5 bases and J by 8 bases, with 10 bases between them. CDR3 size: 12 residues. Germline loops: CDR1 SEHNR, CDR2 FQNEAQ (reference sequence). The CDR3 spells CASSHQRDTIYF. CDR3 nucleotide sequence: TGTGCCAGCAGCCACCAGAGAGACACCATATATTTT.

The CDR3 DNA is TGTGCCACCAGCAGAGATGGGCTGTCGGCCCAGCATTTT. It encodes CATSRDGLSAQHF. The chain links TRBV15 to TRBJ1-5; D gene unclear. There are 13 residues in the CDR3. Trimming stripped 0 bases from V and 11 bases from J, with 11 bases between. The germline CDR1 and CDR2 sequences are LNHNV and YYDKDF (reference sequence).

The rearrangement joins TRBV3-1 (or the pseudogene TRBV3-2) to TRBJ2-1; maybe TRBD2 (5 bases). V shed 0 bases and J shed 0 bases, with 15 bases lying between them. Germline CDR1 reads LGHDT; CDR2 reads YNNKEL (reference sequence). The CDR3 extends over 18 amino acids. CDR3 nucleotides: TGTGCCAGCAGCCAAGATGCCCCCTTAGGACTCTCCTACAATGAGCAGTTCTTC. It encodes CASSQDAPLGLSYNEQFF.

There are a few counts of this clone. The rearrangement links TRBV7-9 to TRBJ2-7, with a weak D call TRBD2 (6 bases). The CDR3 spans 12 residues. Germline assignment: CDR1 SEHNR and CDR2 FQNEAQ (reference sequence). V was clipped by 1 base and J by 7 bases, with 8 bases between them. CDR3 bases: TGTGCCAGCAGCTTAGGACTAGGTGAGCAGTACTTC. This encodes CASSLGLGEQYF.

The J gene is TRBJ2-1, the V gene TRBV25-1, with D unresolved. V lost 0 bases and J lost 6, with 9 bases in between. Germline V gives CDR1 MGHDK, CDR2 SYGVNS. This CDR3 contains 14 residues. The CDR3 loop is CASSEYWATNEQFF. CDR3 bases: TGTGCCAGCAGTGAATATTGGGCCACCAATGAGCAGTTCTTC.

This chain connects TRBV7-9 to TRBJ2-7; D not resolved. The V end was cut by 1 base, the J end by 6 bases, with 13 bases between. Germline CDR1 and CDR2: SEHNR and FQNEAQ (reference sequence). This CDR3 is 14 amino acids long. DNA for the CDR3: TGTGCCAGCAGCTTAGGACTGGGAATGGGCGAGCAGTACTTC. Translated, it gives CASSLGLGMGEQYF.

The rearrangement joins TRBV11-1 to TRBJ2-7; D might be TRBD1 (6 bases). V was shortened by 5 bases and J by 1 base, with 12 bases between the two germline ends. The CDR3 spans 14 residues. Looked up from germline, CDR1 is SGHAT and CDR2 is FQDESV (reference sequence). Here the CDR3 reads CASSLGHQSYEQYF. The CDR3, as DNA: TGTGCCAGCAGCCTGGGACACCAATCCTACGAGCAGTACTTC.

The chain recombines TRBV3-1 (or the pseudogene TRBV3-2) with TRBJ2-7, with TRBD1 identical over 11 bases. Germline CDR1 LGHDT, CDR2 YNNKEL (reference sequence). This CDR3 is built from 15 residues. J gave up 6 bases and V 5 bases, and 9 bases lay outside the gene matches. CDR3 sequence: CASSYTGTGGSEQYF. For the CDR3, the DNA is TGTGCCAGCAGCTATACCGGGACAGGGGGGTCCGAGCAGTACTTC.

The CDR3 nucleotides are TGTGCCTGGAGGGGAGCAGCGAACACCGGGGAGCTGTTTTTT. It specifies CAWRGAANTGELFF. V and J are TRBV30 and TRBJ2-2, with D perhaps TRBD2 (5 bases). Trimming left V 3 bases short and J 0 bases short, with 8 bases between. The germline V gene encodes CDR1 GTSNPN and CDR2 SVGIG (reference sequence). This CDR3 has 14 amino acids.

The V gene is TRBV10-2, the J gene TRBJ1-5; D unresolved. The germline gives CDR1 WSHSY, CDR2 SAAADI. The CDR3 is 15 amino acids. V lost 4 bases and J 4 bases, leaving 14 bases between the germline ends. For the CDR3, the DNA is TGCGCCAGCAGTGTAGACGGGGTAGGGAATCAGCCCCAGCATTTT. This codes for CASSVDGVGNQPQHF.

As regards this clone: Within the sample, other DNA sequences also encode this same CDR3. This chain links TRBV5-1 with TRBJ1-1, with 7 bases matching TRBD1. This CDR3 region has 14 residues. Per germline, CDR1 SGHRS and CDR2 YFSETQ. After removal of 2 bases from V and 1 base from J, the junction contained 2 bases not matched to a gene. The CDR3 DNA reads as TGCGCCAGCAGCTTACGACAGGGGAACACTGAAGCTTTCTTT. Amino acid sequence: CASSLRQGNTEAFF.